The 7 T cell receptor delta chains below all came from one sample that was sequenced in a study of γδ T cells in repeated Plasmodium falciparum infection. TCRdb redid clone calling on the multiplex PCR reads using CATT. Among around 89,000 delta-chain clones listed, approximately 1.5% were seen once. Bulk repertoires came from Vgamma9/Vdelta2+ or Vdelta2-negative gammadelta T cells flow-sorted from PBMC. The sequenced sample was gamma-delta T cells from blood. Every receptor here comes from a pool of human donors (malaria-infected and uninfected, not separated).

This clone showed up just a few times. The protein in TCRdb stems from a much larger clone and differs at residue 15 from this DNA's translation, likely a read error; here the protein is translated from the DNA. V gene assignment gives TRDV2, but the J gene was left uncalled; the table's TRDD3 call for D was not verified on the DNA. Looked up from germline, CDR1 is GEAIGNYY and CDR2 is EKD. The CDR3 consists of 17 residues. CDR3 sequence (DNA): TGTGCCTGTGACACCGTGGGGGTTACTCTGTACACCGATAAACACATCTTT. Protein product: CACDTVGVTLYTDKHIF.

This clone has a handful of counts. A far more abundant clone sits one base away, making this likely a read error. The sample has other DNA sequences that encode this CDR3 too. The CDR3 spells CACDKVLGDSSWDTRQMFF. The DNA for the CDR3 is TGTGCCTGTGACAAAGTACTGGGGGATAGTTCCTGGGACACCCGACAGATGTTTTTC. V usage is TRDV2 and J usage is TRDJ3, with 11 bases that match TRDD3. Matching the DNA to germline supplied the J gene, which TCRdb does not give. From germline, CDR1 is GEAIGNYY and CDR2 EKD. This CDR3 is built from 19 residues. Trimming cost V 2 bases and J 1 base; bases outside gene matches: 6.

This clone occurred a few times. For this DNA, TCRdb reports the protein of a much larger clone, which diverges at residue 7, most likely from a read error; the protein presented here is translated directly from the DNA. V usage is TRDV2 and J usage is TRDJ3; 9 bases line up with TRDD3. TCRdb lists no J gene, so it was determined here by aligning the DNA to germline. The CDR3 is made up of 21 amino acids. With V trimmed by 2 bases and J by 3 bases, 16 bases remained unmatched. Germline assignment: CDR1 GEAIGNYY and CDR2 EKD. CDR3 sequence reads: CACDKLTGDTKTNWDTRQMFF. The CDR3 DNA sequence: TGTGCCTGTGACAAGTTGACGGGGGATACCAAAACGAACTGGGACACCCGACAGATGTTTTTC.

This clone was picked up a small number of times. TCRdb attributes to this sequence the protein of a much larger clone, which differs from the DNA translation at residue 16; a read error is likely, and the protein displayed is translated from the DNA. In DNA, the CDR3 is TGTGCCTTTATTACTACGGGGGACTGGGGGATACGCTACGGCGATGAACTCATCTTT. This gives the protein CAFITTGDWGIRYGDELIF. The chain combines TRDV3 with TRDJ1; 13 positions match TRDD3. As TCRdb names no J gene, one was assigned here on the basis of a DNA match to germline. This CDR3 is 19 amino acids long. Per the germline V gene, CDR1 is TVYSNPD and CDR2 is GDNSRS (reference sequence).

Comments on this clone: A read error likely explains this, since a far larger clone differs by one base. The sample has other DNA sequences that encode this CDR3 too. The chain links TRDV2 to TRDJ1; D possibly corresponds to TRDD3 (5 bases). Because TCRdb records no J gene, it was assigned here through a match of the DNA to germline. V was clipped by 3 bases and J by 4 bases, with 17 bases between them. Germline assignment: CDR1 GEAIGNYY and CDR2 EKD. The CDR3 has 15 amino acids. The DNA for the CDR3 is TGTGCCTGTGACCCCCTGGGTAGCGGACGCGATAAACTCATCTTT. The encoded protein is CACDPLGSGRDKLIF.

This clone appeared many times. A far larger clone is a single base away, which makes a read error likely. The sample carries other DNA sequences with the same CDR3. This sequence joins TRDV1 and TRDJ1, with 9 nucleotides matching TRDD3. The CDR3 loop spans 18 amino acids. V lost 3 bases to trimming and J lost 7 bases; unmatched junction nucleotides: 18. Germline V gives CDR1 TSWWSYY, CDR2 QGS. The CDR3 sequence: CALGELSYWGTPYSKLIF. Written as DNA, the CDR3 is TGTGCTCTTGGGGAGCTGTCCTACTGGGGGACCCCCTATAGTAAACTCATCTTT.

Worth noting for this clone: A read error likely explains why the TCRdb protein, taken from a much larger clone, differs from this DNA's translation at residue 13; the protein shown is translated from the DNA. This chain links TRDV2 with TRDJ3, with 11 bases matching TRDD3. The CDR3 covers 21 residues. CDR1 and CDR2 (germline): GEAIGNYY, EKD. V lost 0 bases, J lost 2 bases, and 11 bases stayed unmatched. Here the CDR3 reads CACDTGEWGIRSPWDTRQMFF. As DNA, the CDR3 is TGTGCCTGTGACACCGGGGAATGGGGGATACGCAGCCCCTGGGACACCCGACAGATGTTTTTC.